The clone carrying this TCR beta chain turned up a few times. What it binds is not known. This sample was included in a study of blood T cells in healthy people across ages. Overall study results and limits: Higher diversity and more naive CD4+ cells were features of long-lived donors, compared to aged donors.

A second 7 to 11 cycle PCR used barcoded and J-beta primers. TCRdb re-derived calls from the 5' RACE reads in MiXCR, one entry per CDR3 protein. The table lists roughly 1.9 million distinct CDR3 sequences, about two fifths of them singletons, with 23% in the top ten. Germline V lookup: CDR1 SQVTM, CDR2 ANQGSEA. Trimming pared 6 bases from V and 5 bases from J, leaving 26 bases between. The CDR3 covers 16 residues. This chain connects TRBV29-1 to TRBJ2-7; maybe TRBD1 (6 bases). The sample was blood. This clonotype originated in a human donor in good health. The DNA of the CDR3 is TGCAGCGTCGCCTCAAGCTTGGGCAGGGGATACGACGAGCAGTACTTC. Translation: CSVASSLGRGYDEQYF.